This entry lists 18 T cell receptor beta chains sequenced from one sample in a study of cytomegalovirus exposure and HLA in healthy donors. The PCR made use of 60 Vbeta and 13 Jbeta primers. The table came from immunoSEQ multiplex PCR; TCRdb's copy has only in-frame clones and leaves some out. The sample yields some 190,000 clones, roughly 82% seen once. Sequenced sample: PBMCs. The receptors here all came from a man in his forties in good health and CMV-seronegative.

The V gene is TRBV28, the J gene TRBJ1-2; unclear D gene. Per germline, CDR1 MDHEN and CDR2 SYDVKM. The V and J ends lost 2 bases and 3 bases respectively, with 4 bases between them. CDR3 size: 12 residues. CDR3 in DNA: TGTGCCAGCAGTTTAAGCGACTATGGCTACACCTTC. Its translation is CASSLSDYGYTF.

The chain carries TRBV15 and TRBJ2-1; 9 nucleotides agree with TRBD2. Germline V gene data show CDR1 as LNHNV and CDR2 as YYDKDF (reference sequence). V gave up 9 bases and J gave up 3 bases; unmatched junction bases: 6. CDR3 length equals 14 residues. The CDR3 sequence is CATRATSGYNEQFF. DNA for the CDR3: TGTGCCACTAGGGCGACTAGCGGCTACAATGAGCAGTTCTTC. The full variable domain, its missing parts supplied by reference TRBV15 and TRBJ2-1, is DAMVIQNPRYQVTQFGKPVTLSCSQTLNHNVMYWYQQKSSQAPKLLFHYYDKDFNNEADTPDNFQSRRPNTSFCFLDIRSPGLGDTAMYLCATRATSGYNEQFFGPGTRLTVL.

The rearrangement links TRBV18 to TRBJ1-1; perhaps TRBD1 as D (5 bases). The germline V gene encodes CDR1 KGHSH and CDR2 LQKENI. The CDR3 sequence is 16 residues long. The germline V and J ends were trimmed by 2 bases and 4 bases, with 17 bases remaining between them. The CDR3 protein is CASSPGSLGRGTEAFF. CDR3 bases: TGTGCCAGCTCACCAGGGAGTCTAGGGAGGGGCACTGAAGCTTTCTTT.

The rearrangement joins TRBV7-9 to TRBJ1-4; D is ambiguous. The length of the CDR3 is 15 residues. V was cut by 8 bases and J by 8 bases, with 21 bases left in between. Germline V CDR1 and CDR2: SEHNR, FQNEAQ (reference sequence). The CDR3 nucleotides read TGTGCCAGCGGCCCCCGCACCGAGGGTGGCGAAAAACTGTTTTTT. This encodes CASGPRTEGGEKLFF.

The chain couples TRBV27 to TRBJ1-5; TRBD1 matches at 7 bases. CDR1 and CDR2 from the germline V gene are MNHEY and SMNVEV (reference sequence). Trimming at V came to 2 bases and at J to 5 bases, leaving 0 bases not matched to a gene. This CDR3 spans 13 amino acids. CDR3 coding DNA: TGTGCCAGCAGTTTAACAGGGGATCAGCCCCAGCATTTT. Translated, it gives CASSLTGDQPQHF.

The V and J genes are TRBV29-1 and TRBJ1-1; a possible D gene is TRBD1 (6 bases). Germline CDR1 is SQVTM and CDR2 is ANQGSEA. Trimming removed 5 bases at V and 5 bases at J, with 15 bases between. This CDR3 has 13 amino acids. The CDR3 DNA reads TGCAGCGTTCTTTTTACAGGGAGAACTGAAGCTTTCTTT. This encodes CSVLFTGRTEAFF.

This clone was counted once. The genes are TRBV6-5 and TRBJ2-7, with D possibly matching TRBD2 (5 bases). This CDR3 comprises 11 residues. Germline-derived CDR1 and CDR2 are MNHEY and SVGAGI. Trimming cost V 7 bases and J 2 bases, with 6 bases left between them. CDR3 DNA: TGTGCCAGCACGGGGACCTACGAGCAGTACTTC. Amino acids: CASTGTYEQYF.

In this sample, this clone turned up once. The chain has TRBV28 and TRBJ1-5, with TRBD1 as a possible D gene (5 bases). Germline CDR1 is MDHEN and CDR2 is SYDVKM. CDR3 size: 16 residues. Trimming took off 6 bases at V and 5 bases at J, with 20 bases between the two ends. The CDR3 DNA sequence: TGTGCCAGCAGACTCGACTTGGGGGGAGCGGATCAGCCCCAGCATTTT. Translation gives CASRLDLGGADQPQHF. Variable domain in full (rest from reference TRBV28 and TRBJ1-5): DVKVTQSSRYLVKRTGEKVFLECVQDMDHENMFWYRQDPGLGLRLIYFSYDVKMKEKGDIPEGYSVSREKKERFSLILESASTNQTSMYLCASRLDLGGADQPQHFGDGTRLSIL.

This clone has just one count. The chain recombines TRBV28 with TRBJ1-1, with D possibly matching TRBD1 (6 bases). The germline V gene has CDR1 MDHEN and CDR2 SYDVKM. This CDR3 region has 16 residues. V was clipped by 8 bases and J by 1 base, with 20 bases between them. CDR3 DNA sequence: TGTGCCAGCCGTGGGGGCCCGACACCCTGGAACACTGAAGCTTTCTTT. Encoded protein: CASRGGPTPWNTEAFF.

Here the CDR3 DNA reads TGTGCCAGCAGCCGAATGGACAGGGGGAGTTTTTATGAGCAGTTCTTC. It is translated as CASSRMDRGSFYEQFF. The gene calls are TRBV7-8 and TRBJ2-1; TRBD1 matches at 10 bases. Per the germline V gene, CDR1 is SGHVS and CDR2 is FQNEAQ. Losses at the gene ends were 5 bases for V and 8 bases for J; bases not matched to a gene: 12. The CDR3 sequence is 16 residues long. Combining the CDR3 with reference TRBV7-8 and TRBJ2-1 gives the whole variable domain GAGVSQSPRYKVAKRGQDVALRCDPISGHVSLFWYQQALGQGPEFLTYFQNEAQLDKSGLPSDRFFAERPEGSVSTLKIQRTQQEDSAVYLCASSRMDRGSFYEQFFGPGTRLTVL.

The genes are TRBV27 and TRBJ2-7; the D gene is possibly TRBD1 (6 bases). Trimming stripped 1 base from V and 0 bases from J, with 22 bases between. Germline-derived CDR1 and CDR2 are MNHEY and SMNVEV (reference sequence). CDR3 length: 19 residues. CDR3 coding DNA: TGTGCCAGCAGTTTATTTCTTCCTGCAGGACAGTTTAGCTCCTACGAGCAGTACTTC. This gives the protein CASSLFLPAGQFSSYEQYF.

The V and J genes are TRBV10-2 and TRBJ1-1, with TRBD1 matching 7 bases. V lost 2 bases, J lost 7 bases, and 1 base stayed unmatched. Germline CDR1 and CDR2: WSHSY and SAAADI. The CDR3 is 12 residues long. The CDR3 is CASSETGVEAFF. Written as DNA, the CDR3 is TGCGCCAGCAGTGAGACAGGGGTTGAAGCTTTCTTT.

This chain uses TRBV4-2 with TRBJ1-1; D is undetermined. Trimming took off 2 bases at V and 10 bases at J, with 26 bases between the two ends. Germline V gene data show CDR1 as LGHNA and CDR2 as YNFKEQ. The CDR3 extends over 17 amino acids. CDR3 protein: CASSQLVEASLVRLAFF. The CDR3 coding sequence is TGTGCCAGCAGCCAACTCGTGGAAGCCAGTCTAGTAAGGTTAGCTTTCTTT.

The chain employs TRBV18 and TRBJ2-2; a weak D match, TRBD2 (5 bases). This CDR3 comprises 17 residues. Germline values: CDR1 KGHSH, CDR2 LQKENI. Deletions cut 3 bases from V and 2 bases from J, with 16 bases between. CDR3 bases: TGTGCCAGCTCACCCGTGGGCGGGCGGACCAACACCGGGGAGCTGTTTTTT. Translating gives CASSPVGGRTNTGELFF.

The V and J genes are TRBV5-4 and TRBJ2-7; D perhaps matches TRBD2 (6 bases). Germline assignment: CDR1 SGHNT and CDR2 YYREEE (reference sequence). The CDR3 sequence is 15 residues long. V was trimmed by 2 bases and J by 1 base, leaving 13 bases between them. In DNA, the CDR3 is TGTGCCAGCAGCTTACCGGGAGCCAGTTCCTACGAGCAGTACTTC. It codes for CASSLPGASSYEQYF.

This sequence joins TRBV5-1 and TRBJ2-7; TRBD1 agrees at 8 bases. The V gene end was trimmed by 1 base and the J gene end by 0 bases; junction bases not matched to a gene: 3. Looked up from germline, CDR1 is SGHRS and CDR2 is YFSETQ. This CDR3 contains 15 residues. The chain's CDR3 is CASSLWTGFSYEQYF. The DNA of the CDR3 is TGCGCCAGCAGCTTGTGGACAGGGTTCTCCTACGAGCAGTACTTC.

This chain's CDR3 is CASSPQEGGLSYEQYF. The CDR3 bases are TGTGCCAGCAGCCCCCAAGAGGGAGGACTCTCCTACGAGCAGTACTTC. The chain is built from TRBV11-2 and TRBJ2-7; possible D gene TRBD2, 6 bases. V dropped 5 bases and J dropped 0 bases, with 17 bases sitting between them. There are 16 residues in the CDR3. Germline CDR1 and CDR2: SGHAT and FQNNGV.

The chain has TRBV28 and TRBJ1-6; 7 positions match TRBD1. The J segment lost 6 bases and the V segment lost 6 bases, leaving 8 bases of the junction unmatched. The CDR3 runs to 15 residues. Germline V gene sequence: CDR1 MDHEN, CDR2 SYDVKM. The DNA for the CDR3 is TGTGCCAGCAGGGGAACAGGGGCCCCTAATTCACCCCTCCACTTT. It is translated as CASRGTGAPNSPLHF.